The 22 T cell receptor beta chains below come from one sample, sequenced in a study of technical replicates of blood from several donors. Sequencing used immunoSEQ multiplex PCR; TCRdb keeps in-frame clones, though not all of them. The profile shows over 85,000 clones, approximately 94% of them singletons. The specimen was T cells isolated from PBMCs. The receptors here all came from a human donor in good health.

The genes are TRBV5-1 and TRBJ2-7; TRBD2 might be the D (6 bases). Per the germline V gene, CDR1 is SGHRS and CDR2 is YFSETQ. The CDR3 totals 14 residues. V dropped 0 bases and J dropped 5 bases, with 12 bases sitting between them. CDR3 nucleotide sequence: TGCGCCAGCAGCTTGGCGCGGGAAATAGACGAGCAGTACTTC. Protein product: CASSLAREIDEQYF.

The chain uses TRBV29-1 and TRBJ2-1; D is possibly TRBD2 (5 bases). Between the trimmed V and J ends, which lost 3 bases and 2 bases, there was a span of 11 bases. CDR3 size: 14 residues. CDR1 SQVTM and CDR2 ANQGSEA come from the germline V gene. The CDR3 here is CSVDTSGTYNEQFF. The DNA for the CDR3 is TGCAGCGTTGACACTAGTGGTACCTACAATGAGCAGTTCTTC.

The chain employs TRBV29-1 and TRBJ2-1, with TRBD2 matching over 8 bases. The CDR3 length is 14 residues. CDR1 is SQVTM, CDR2 ANQGSEA, per germline. V was clipped by 6 bases and J by 6 bases; unmatched bases: 10. The CDR3 region is CSVDLWTSSNEQFF. The CDR3 DNA reads as TGCAGCGTGGACCTCTGGACTAGCTCCAATGAGCAGTTCTTC.

The chain uses TRBV10-3 and TRBJ1-2; D not certain. Deletions cut 4 bases from V and 4 bases from J, with 13 bases between. The CDR3 covers 14 residues. From germline, CDR1 is ENHRY and CDR2 SYGVKD. The CDR3 sequence: CAISGTPGSYGYTF. In DNA form, the CDR3 reads TGTGCCATCAGTGGTACCCCCGGGAGCTATGGCTACACCTTC.

The sample holds one count of this clone. V and J are TRBV5-4 and TRBJ2-7; D might be TRBD1 (6 bases). V was clipped by 3 bases and J by 0 bases, with 10 bases between them. CDR1 is SGHNT, CDR2 YYREEE, per germline (reference sequence). CDR3 length: 14 amino acids. The CDR3 sequence: CASSSRTDSYEQYF. The CDR3 DNA follows: TGTGCCAGCAGCTCAAGGACAGACTCCTACGAGCAGTACTTC. Full variable domain (remainder filled in from reference TRBV5-4 and TRBJ2-7): ETGVTQSPTHLIKTRGQQVTLRCSSQSGHNTVSWYQQALGQGPQFIFQYYREEENGRGNFPPRFSGLQFPNYSSELNVNALELDDSALYLCASSSRTDSYEQYFGPGTRLTVT.

This rearrangement joins TRBV9 to TRBJ1-5; tentative D call: TRBD1 (6 bases). The CDR3 covers 13 residues. Trimming stripped 2 bases from V and 7 bases from J, with 10 bases between. Per the germline V gene, CDR1 is SGDLS and CDR2 is YYNGEE. As DNA, the CDR3 is TGTGCCAGCAGCGTCTCAGGGGAACAGCCCCAGCATTTT. Translating it yields CASSVSGEQPQHF.

The chain joins TRBV14 to TRBJ2-7, with 8 bases fitting TRBD1. In germline, CDR1 is SGHDN, CDR2 FVKESK. This CDR3 is built from 14 residues. The V gene end was trimmed by 4 bases and the J gene end by 4 bases; junction bases not matched to a gene: 6. CDR3 nucleotides: TGTGCCAGCAGCCCGCGGACAGGGCTTTACGAGCAGTACTTC. It is translated as CASSPRTGLYEQYF.

The rearrangement uses TRBV28 and TRBJ2-7; 7 bases are shared with TRBD1. The V and J ends lost 2 bases and 6 bases, in that order; junction bases with no gene match: 13. Germline CDR1 MDHEN, CDR2 SYDVKM. The CDR3 has 16 amino acids. CDR3 DNA sequence: TGTGCCAGCAGTTTAGTGTCCACGGACAGGACTTTCGAGCAGTACTTC. It specifies CASSLVSTDRTFEQYF. Together with reference TRBV28 and TRBJ2-7, the CDR3 gives the full variable domain: DVKVTQSSRYLVKRTGEKVFLECVQDMDHENMFWYRQDPGLGLRLIYFSYDVKMKEKGDIPEGYSVSREKKERFSLILESASTNQTSMYLCASSLVSTDRTFEQYFGPGTRLTVT.

This clone was seen once. The chain is built from TRBV29-1 and TRBJ2-3; 7 bases line up with TRBD2. V lost 4 bases and J lost 0; bases outside the gene matches: 10. The CDR3 is made up of 16 amino acids. Germline V gives CDR1 SQVTM, CDR2 ANQGSEA. The CDR3 region has the DNA TGCAGCGTTGCGAAATACAGCGGGACCAGCACAGATACGCAGTATTTT. Translated, it gives CSVAKYSGTSTDTQYF.

CDR3 residues: CASSADSGIGYEQYF. The CDR3 DNA follows: TGCGCCAGCAGCGCAGATAGCGGGATAGGCTACGAGCAGTACTTC. V gene TRBV5-1 combines with J gene TRBJ2-7; the match to TRBD2 covers 8 bases. CDR1 is SGHRS and CDR2 is YFSETQ in the germline V gene. The CDR3 spans 15 residues. With 4 bases clipped from V and 3 bases from J, the junction kept 9 bases outside the gene matches.

The chain links TRBV19 to TRBJ1-1; the match to TRBD1 covers 8 bases. Germline V gene data show CDR1 as LNHDA and CDR2 as SQIVND (reference sequence). There are 13 residues in the CDR3. V shed 4 bases and J 4 bases; nucleotides not matched to a gene: 2. This chain's CDR3 is CASSTGGLTEAFF. CDR3 nucleotides: TGTGCCAGTAGTACAGGGGGCCTCACTGAAGCTTTCTTT.

V usage is TRBV5-5 and J usage is TRBJ2-1; D gene unclear. CDR1 is SGHKS and CDR2 is YYEKEE in the germline V gene (reference sequence). V was shortened by 4 bases and J by 10 bases, with 9 bases between the two germline ends. The CDR3 has 11 residues. CDR3 region: CASSVDGEQFF. The CDR3 DNA reads TGTGCCAGCAGCGTGGACGGGGAGCAGTTCTTC.

The chain joins TRBV27 to TRBJ2-3; no firm D call. V was clipped by 6 bases and J by 8 bases, with 15 bases between them. The CDR3 extends over 13 amino acids. Germline V CDR1 and CDR2: MNHEY, SMNVEV (reference sequence). The chain's CDR3 is CASSLILTGTQYF. In DNA form, the CDR3 reads TGTGCCAGCAGCCTTATCCTCACCGGTACGCAGTATTTT.

The genes are TRBV6-6 and TRBJ2-1; D perhaps matches TRBD1 (5 bases). The CDR3 covers 14 residues. The germline CDR1 and CDR2 sequences are MNHNY and SVGAGI (reference sequence). The V and J ends lost 2 bases and 6 bases respectively, with 11 bases between them. The CDR3 DNA follows: TGTGCCAGCAGTTACACCCAGGGCAGCAATGAGCAGTTCTTC. Protein product: CASSYTQGSNEQFF.

The V gene is TRBV7-9, the J gene TRBJ2-7, with D unclear. CDR3 length equals 13 residues. The V end lost 5 bases, the J end lost 5 bases, and 13 bases lay between the germline ends. Germline CDR1 SEHNR, CDR2 FQNEAQ (reference sequence). CDR3 amino acids: CASSLNFIDEQYF. Here the CDR3 DNA reads TGTGCCAGCAGCCTCAACTTTATCGACGAGCAGTACTTC. Variable domain in full (rest from reference TRBV7-9 and TRBJ2-7): DTGVSQNPRHKITKRGQNVTFRCDPISEHNRLYWYRQTLGQGPEFLTYFQNEAQLEKSRLLSDRFSAERPKGSFSTLEIQRTEQGDSAMYLCASSLNFIDEQYFGPGTRLTVT.

The chain carries TRBV9 and TRBJ2-7, with 9 bases that match TRBD1. The V segment lost 2 bases and the J segment 2 bases; nucleotides outside the gene matches: 2. From germline, CDR1 is SGDLS and CDR2 YYNGEE. The CDR3 sequence is 14 residues long. DNA of the CDR3: TGTGCCAGCAGCGTGACAGGGGGAACCTACGAGCAGTACTTC. Protein: CASSVTGGTYEQYF. The entire variable domain, with the rest obtained from reference TRBV9 and TRBJ2-7, is as follows: DSGVTQTPKHLITATGQRVTLRCSPRSGDLSVYWYQQSLDQGLQFLIQYYNGEERAKGNILERFSAQQFPDLHSELNLSSLELGDSALYFCASSVTGGTYEQYFGPGTRLTVT.

The V gene is TRBV6-5, the J gene TRBJ1-1; 12 positions agree with TRBD1. Germline trimming cut 7 bases from V and 4 bases from J; bases unmatched to any gene: 7. Per the germline V gene, CDR1 is MNHEY and CDR2 is SVGAGI. The CDR3 contains 15 residues. The CDR3 sequence: CASTGTGGLGTEAFF. CDR3 sequence (DNA): TGTGCCAGCACTGGGACAGGGGGCTTAGGCACTGAAGCTTTCTTT.

With regard to this clone: Different DNA sequences within this sample yield the same CDR3. The chain is built from TRBV9 and TRBJ2-3, with 11 bases fitting TRBD2. CDR3 length equals 16 residues. CDR1 is SGDLS, CDR2 YYNGEE, per germline. V trimming: 5 bases; J trimming: 5 bases; junction bases outside the gene matches: 10. This CDR3 is CASSVTSGRSGDTQYF. CDR3 in DNA: TGTGCCAGCAGTGTCACTAGCGGGAGATCGGGAGATACGCAGTATTTT.

The genes are TRBV4-1 and TRBJ1-1; D is perhaps TRBD1 (6 bases). The V gene's germline CDR1 is MGHRA and CDR2 YSYEKL. The CDR3 sequence is 15 residues long. The V and J ends lost 0 bases and 10 bases respectively, with 18 bases between them. The CDR3 nucleotides are TGCGCCAGCAGCCAAGATCTAGGGGGTTGGGTGTTAGCTTTCTTT. Amino acid sequence: CASSQDLGGWVLAFF.

The rearrangement joins TRBV19 to TRBJ1-1; 11 bases are shared with TRBD1. The CDR3 runs to 19 residues. Germline V lookup: CDR1 LNHDA, CDR2 SQIVND (reference sequence). The V gene end was trimmed by 7 bases and the J gene end by 0 bases; junction bases not matched to a gene: 16. CDR3 coding DNA: TGTGCCAGTATCTCCGGCCACGGGACAGGGGGATGGATGAACACTGAAGCTTTCTTT. It is translated as CASISGHGTGGWMNTEAFF.

The V gene is TRBV18, the J gene TRBJ2-3, with TRBD2 matching over 8 bases. Trimming removed 6 bases from V and 3 bases from J; junction bases left unmatched: 5. The CDR3 spans 14 residues. The germline gives CDR1 KGHSH, CDR2 LQKENI. CDR3 in DNA: TGTGCCAGCTCCAGCGGGAGTCGGACAGATACGCAGTATTTT. This sequence encodes CASSSGSRTDTQYF.

The CDR3: CASSYSRESDGELFF. As DNA, the CDR3 is TGTGCCAGCAGTTACTCCCGGGAGAGTGACGGGGAGCTGTTTTTT. The V and J genes are TRBV6-5 and TRBJ2-2; D is possibly TRBD2 (6 bases). Germline V gene sequence: CDR1 MNHEY, CDR2 SVGAGI. Deletions cut 0 bases from V and 7 bases from J, with 12 bases between. The CDR3 extends over 15 amino acids.